These 30 T cell receptor beta chains originate from one sample sequenced in a study of shared clonotypes between healthy human individuals. The assay was immunoSEQ multiplex PCR, and TCRdb's table has in-frame clones only and misses some. The table includes about 490,000 clones, about 79% detected once. Sequencing was carried out using PBMCs. The receptors stem from a woman aged 40 to 50 in good health. Some clones in this sample may be carry-over from other donors' samples.

This chain uses TRBV7-9 with TRBJ2-7; 7 positions match TRBD2. The V segment lost 2 bases and the J segment 0 bases; nucleotides outside the gene matches: 1. Germline lookup yields CDR1 SEHNR and CDR2 FQNEAQ (reference sequence). The CDR3 sequence is 14 residues long. The CDR3 DNA is TGTGCCAGCAGCTTAAGCGGGAACTCCTACGAGCAGTACTTC. Amino acids: CASSLSGNSYEQYF.

The sample holds a few counts of this clone. V is TRBV20-1 and J is TRBJ2-7, with no clear D. Germline values: CDR1 DFQATT, CDR2 SNEGSKA (reference sequence). The germline V and J ends were trimmed by 4 bases and 11 bases, with 15 bases remaining between them. The CDR3 sequence is 11 residues long. The CDR3 nucleotides read TGCAGTGCTACCGGCTCTTGGTTGGAGTACTTC. This translates into CSATGSWLEYF.

The table lists this clone with many counts. This rearrangement joins TRBV6-5 to TRBJ1-1; 12 nucleotides match TRBD1. V lost 4 bases and J lost 11; bases outside the gene matches: 14. The germline V gene encodes CDR1 MNHEY and CDR2 SVGAGI. The CDR3 spans 16 residues. The chain's CDR3 is CASSSTSGTGGLVAFF. The CDR3 coding sequence is TGTGCCAGCAGTTCCACCTCCGGGACAGGGGGCCTGGTGGCTTTCTTT.

With respect to this clone: Within the sample, other DNA sequences also encode this same CDR3. The chain uses TRBV5-5 and TRBJ2-7; D is unresolved. Germline CDR1 and CDR2: SGHKS and YYEKEE (reference sequence). The V end lost 0 bases, the J end lost 0 bases, and 10 bases lay between the germline ends. The CDR3 consists of 15 residues. CDR3 bases: TGTGCCAGCAGCTTGGAGGGCCTGAGCTCCTACGAGCAGTACTTC. This translates into CASSLEGLSSYEQYF.

The chain has TRBV4-1 and TRBJ2-7, with D possibly matching TRBD2 (6 bases). The CDR3 is 15 residues long. Germline V lookup: CDR1 MGHRA, CDR2 YSYEKL. V lost 4 bases, J lost 1 base, and 14 bases lay in between. The CDR3 region is CASSPGTSLSYEQYF. Written as DNA, the CDR3 is TGCGCCAGCAGCCCGGGGACTTCCCTTTCCTACGAGCAGTACTTC.

The chain couples TRBV11-2 to TRBJ2-1; 12 bases are a match to TRBD2. Germline assignment: CDR1 SGHAT and CDR2 FQNNGV. With V trimmed by 2 bases and J by 8 bases, 10 bases remained unmatched. The CDR3 spans 17 residues. The CDR3 is CASSLRTSGIGRDEQFF. Here the CDR3 DNA reads TGTGCCAGCAGCTTAAGGACTAGCGGGATAGGTAGAGATGAGCAGTTCTTC.

The chain recombines TRBV7-2 with TRBJ1-4, with a weak D call TRBD1 (6 bases). CDR1 is SGHTA and CDR2 is FQGNSA in the germline V gene. The V end lost 0 bases, the J end lost 4 bases, and 9 bases lay between the germline ends. The CDR3 is 15 amino acids. The chain's CDR3 is CASSLAQGFNEKLFF. CDR3 in DNA: TGTGCCAGCAGCTTAGCCCAGGGGTTTAATGAAAAACTGTTTTTT.

As to this clone: Other DNA sequences in the sample encode the same CDR3. Here the CDR3 DNA reads TGCGCCAGCAGCTTGTCTGACACCGGGGAGCTGTTTTTT. This gives the protein CASSLSDTGELFF. This rearrangement joins TRBV5-1 to TRBJ2-2; D unresolved. This CDR3 contains 13 residues. Trimming left V 1 base short and J 3 bases short, with 4 bases between. Germline-derived CDR1 and CDR2 are SGHRS and YFSETQ.

This chain connects TRBV27 to TRBJ2-1; 12 bases are a match to TRBD2. J lost 6 bases, V lost 6 bases, and 3 bases had no gene match. CDR1 is MNHEY and CDR2 is SMNVEV in the germline V gene (reference sequence). The CDR3 is 14 amino acids. The CDR3 reads CASSSSGRVNEQFF. CDR3 sequence (DNA): TGTGCCAGCAGCTCTAGCGGGAGGGTCAATGAGCAGTTCTTC.

The chain joins TRBV19 to TRBJ2-1; maybe TRBD2 (6 bases). Germline CDR1 is LNHDA and CDR2 is SQIVND (reference sequence). The CDR3 spans 14 residues. The V end was cut by 1 base, the J end by 6 bases, with 10 bases between. In DNA, the CDR3 is TGTGCCAGTAGTATAGTGCGGGACGTCAATGAGCAGTTCTTC. It encodes CASSIVRDVNEQFF.

This clone has only a few counts. This chain connects TRBV18 to TRBJ2-1, with 8 bases fitting TRBD2. Trimming removed 6 bases from V and 9 bases from J; junction bases left unmatched: 10. Germline lookup yields CDR1 KGHSH and CDR2 LQKENI. The CDR3 spans 14 residues. The CDR3 DNA reads TGTGCCAGCTCCCCGGGGGGGGAACCCGGTGAGCAGTTCTTC. This gives the protein CASSPGGEPGEQFF. Full variable domain (missing parts from reference TRBV18 and TRBJ2-1): NAGVMQNPRHLVRRRGQEARLRCSPMKGHSHVYWYRQLPEEGLKFMVYLQKENIIDESGMPKERFSAEFPKEGPSILRIQQVVRGDSAAYFCASSPGGEPGEQFFGPGTRLTVL.

This clone was seen just once. The chain employs TRBV6-6 and TRBJ2-7, with 8 bases aligning to TRBD1. Trimming cost V 7 bases and J 6 bases; bases outside gene matches: 2. The CDR3 consists of 11 residues. Germline V gene data show CDR1 as MNHNY and CDR2 as SVGAGI (reference sequence). CDR3 in amino acids: CASKTGGEQYF. The CDR3 DNA sequence: TGTGCCAGCAAAACAGGGGGCGAGCAGTACTTC.

Remarks on this clone: Just one base apart from a much larger clone, this may be a read error. This specimen includes other DNA sequences encoding the same CDR3. The genes are TRBV7-9 and TRBJ1-1; 7 bases are a match to TRBD1. CDR1 is SEHNR and CDR2 is FQNEAQ in the germline V gene (reference sequence). The CDR3 covers 13 residues. The J segment lost 1 base and the V segment lost 5 bases, leaving 1 base of the junction unmatched. CDR3 amino acids: CASSRQGNTEAFF. In DNA, the CDR3 is TGTGCCAGCAGCAGACAGGGGAACACTGAAGCTTTCTTT.

This clone appeared many times. The rearrangement uses TRBV11-1 and TRBJ1-1, with a weak D call TRBD1 (6 bases). The CDR3 runs to 13 residues. Trimming took 3 bases from V and 1 from J, leaving 6 bases between them. Germline CDR1 reads SGHAT; CDR2 reads FQDESV (reference sequence). The CDR3 coding sequence is TGTGCCAGCAGCTTGGGACAGAACACTGAAGCTTTCTTT. As protein: CASSLGQNTEAFF.

The CDR3 DNA reads as TGTGCCAGCAGTGGGACAGTTAGTCTCTACGAGCAGTACTTC. Its translation is CASSGTVSLYEQYF. This chain uses TRBV28 with TRBJ2-7; 7 positions match TRBD1. The CDR3 has 14 residues. From germline, CDR1 is MDHEN and CDR2 SYDVKM. J gave up 3 bases and V 5 bases, and 7 bases lay outside the gene matches.

The rearrangement joins TRBV5-1 to TRBJ2-5; 8 positions agree with TRBD2. The CDR3 is 15 amino acids. Germline CDR1 is SGHRS and CDR2 is YFSETQ. J was trimmed by 5 bases and V by 0 bases; bases with no gene match: 6. As DNA, the CDR3 is TGCGCCAGCAGCTTGGGAGGACTAGCCGGTGAGACCCAGTACTTC. It translates to CASSLGGLAGETQYF. Using reference TRBV5-1 and TRBJ2-5 for the parts outside the CDR3, the full variable domain is KAGVTQTPRYLIKTRGQQVTLSCSPISGHRSVSWYQQTPGQGLQFLFEYFSETQRNKGNFPGRFSGRQFSNSRSEMNVSTLELGDSALYLCASSLGGLAGETQYFGPGTRLLVL.

The chain carries TRBV7-6 and TRBJ2-1; 8 bases fit TRBD2. The V gene end was trimmed by 6 bases and the J gene end by 4 bases; junction bases not matched to a gene: 8. Germline CDR1 is SGHVS and CDR2 is FNYEAQ. CDR3 length: 15 residues. The CDR3 nucleotides read TGTGCCAGCAGACCTGGGGGACTAGTGTACAATGAGCAGTTCTTC. It yields the protein CASRPGGLVYNEQFF. The entire variable domain, with the rest obtained from reference TRBV7-6 and TRBJ2-1, is as follows: GAGVSQSPRYKVTKRGQDVALRCDPISGHVSLYWYRQALGQGPEFLTYFNYEAQQDKSGLPNDRFSAERPEGSISTLTIQRTEQRDSAMYRCASRPGGLVYNEQFFGPGTRLTVL.

V usage is TRBV9 and J usage is TRBJ2-3; 14 bases align to TRBD2. J gave up 0 bases and V 0 bases, and 0 bases lay outside the gene matches. Germline lookup yields CDR1 SGDLS and CDR2 YYNGEE. This CDR3 is 17 amino acids long. The CDR3: CASSVGTSGGSTDTQYF. In nucleotides, the CDR3 is TGTGCCAGCAGCGTAGGGACTAGCGGGGGGAGCACAGATACGCAGTATTTT. Supplemented by reference TRBV9 and TRBJ2-3, the full variable domain reads DSGVTQTPKHLITATGQRVTLRCSPRSGDLSVYWYQQSLDQGLQFLIQYYNGEERAKGNILERFSAQQFPDLHSELNLSSLELGDSALYFCASSVGTSGGSTDTQYFGPGTRLTVL.

The gene calls are TRBV30 and TRBJ2-1; D remains unclear. Per germline, CDR1 GTSNPN and CDR2 SVGIG (reference sequence). Trimming shortened V by 4 bases and J by 2 bases, and 12 bases separated the two germline ends. The CDR3 runs 14 residues. CDR3 in DNA: TGTGCCTGGACCCGAAGTATAGCCTACAATGAGCAGTTCTTC. Protein product: CAWTRSIAYNEQFF.

This rearrangement joins TRBV10-3 to TRBJ2-5, with D uncertain. The CDR3 is made up of 12 amino acids. V lost 6 bases, J lost 3 bases, and 8 bases lay in between. The V gene's germline CDR1 is ENHRY and CDR2 SYGVKD. This chain's CDR3 is CAIRASEETQYF. CDR3 DNA: TGTGCCATCAGAGCTAGTGAAGAGACCCAGTACTTC.

The rearrangement links TRBV10-3 to TRBJ2-3; 7 bases match TRBD1. The CDR3 has 15 residues. V trimming: 7 bases; J trimming: 3 bases; junction bases outside the gene matches: 10. CDR1 ENHRY and CDR2 SYGVKD come from the germline V gene. The CDR3 bases are TGTGCCATCAAAGGAGACAGGGACGGAACAGATACGCAGTATTTT. Translating gives CAIKGDRDGTDTQYF.

The CDR3 region is CASSYSWTPSPYEQYF. In DNA form, the CDR3 reads TGTGCCAGCAGTTACTCGTGGACTCCTAGCCCCTACGAGCAGTACTTC. The V gene is TRBV6-5, the J gene TRBJ2-5; maybe TRBD2 (5 bases). The J call is uncertain, as TRBJ2-7 better fits the DNA end. Germline V gene sequence: CDR1 MNHEY, CDR2 SVGAGI. The CDR3 runs 16 residues.

Comments on this clone: With a much larger clone just one base away, this may be a read error. The rearrangement links TRBV30 to TRBJ1-1; maybe TRBD1 (6 bases). Germline loops: CDR1 GTSNPN, CDR2 SVGIG (reference sequence). CDR3 length: 15 residues. Written as DNA, the CDR3 is TGTGCCCGGAGTGTACCAGTCAGGGGGAACACTGAAGCTTTCTTT. It codes for CARSVPVRGNTEAFF.

This clone is a singleton in its sample. This chain uses TRBV4-3 with TRBJ2-7; TRBD1 matches at 9 bases. V trimming: 0 bases; J trimming: 6 bases; junction bases outside the gene matches: 6. Germline CDR1 and CDR2: LGHNA and YSLEER. The CDR3 totals 15 residues. The CDR3 nucleotides read TGCGCCAGCAGCCAAGATCCCCGGGACAGGGTCGAGCAGTACTTC. Protein sequence: CASSQDPRDRVEQYF.

The V and J genes are TRBV7-3 and TRBJ2-1; perhaps TRBD1 as D (6 bases). CDR1 SGHTA and CDR2 FQGTGA come from the germline V gene. The CDR3 covers 16 residues. V gave up 5 bases and J gave up 2 bases, with 16 bases separating them. CDR3: CASSTKGDPAYNEQFF. CDR3 coding DNA: TGTGCCAGCAGCACAAAGGGGGATCCGGCCTACAATGAGCAGTTCTTC.

The rearrangement joins TRBV27 to TRBJ2-7; no reliable D call. Germline V CDR1 and CDR2: MNHEY, SMNVEV (reference sequence). This CDR3 has 13 amino acids. Trimming pared 6 bases from V and 2 bases from J, leaving 11 bases between. This CDR3 reads CASRKGMPYEQYF. The DNA for the CDR3 is TGTGCCAGCAGGAAAGGGATGCCCTACGAGCAGTACTTC.

The DNA for the CDR3 is TGTGCCAGCAGCTTAGGACTAGCCAAAAACATTCAGTACTTC. Protein product: CASSLGLAKNIQYF. The rearrangement uses TRBV7-9 and TRBJ2-4, with D unclear. V lost 1 base, J lost 0 bases, and 4 bases lay in between. This CDR3 contains 14 residues. Germline lookup yields CDR1 SEHNR and CDR2 FQNEAQ (reference sequence).

The chain recombines TRBV5-1 with TRBJ1-4; D ambiguous. The germline V gene encodes CDR1 SGHRS and CDR2 YFSETQ. CDR3 length: 16 residues. V lost 4 bases and J lost 7, with 20 bases in between. This CDR3 is CASSHGPFQTGEKLFF. The CDR3 DNA follows: TGCGCCAGCAGCCACGGCCCCTTCCAAACGGGTGAAAAACTGTTTTTT.

Points on this clone: This likely traces to a read error, being one base from a far larger clone. The chain links TRBV5-1 to TRBJ2-5; tentative D call: TRBD1 (5 bases). Between the trimmed V and J ends, which lost 0 bases and 1 base, there was a span of 13 bases. CDR1 SGHRS and CDR2 YFSETQ come from the germline V gene. The CDR3 is made up of 16 amino acids. The CDR3 DNA reads as TGCGCCAGCAGCTTGGACGTGGCAGGGATCCAAGAGACCCAGTACTTC. This encodes CASSLDVAGIQETQYF.

This rearrangement joins TRBV9 to TRBJ2-3; 16 bases are a match to TRBD2. The CDR3 has 19 amino acids. V trimming: 0 bases; J trimming: 3 bases; junction bases outside the gene matches: 7. Germline assignment: CDR1 SGDLS and CDR2 YYNGEE. As DNA, the CDR3 is TGTGCCAGCAGCGTAGGATCGGGACTAGCGGGAGGGCCTACAGATACGCAGTATTTT. Its protein product is CASSVGSGLAGGPTDTQYF.